Shown below are 32 T cell receptor beta chains from a single sample sequenced in a study of blood T cell repertoires in COVID-19. The repertoire was sequenced with immunoSEQ multiplex PCR; TCRdb's copy has only in-frame clones and lacks some. The sample has roughly 250,000 clones; over 80% are singletons. The sample consisted of peripheral blood. These receptors came from a woman aged 55-70 years with active or convalescent COVID-19.

This clone was found a few times. The chain combines TRBV19 with TRBJ1-5; D not resolved. The V gene's germline CDR1 is LNHDA and CDR2 SQIVND (reference sequence). This CDR3 region has 13 residues. The V and J ends lost 4 bases and 2 bases respectively, with 6 bases between them. This CDR3 is CASSTQGNQPQHF. In nucleotides, the CDR3 is TGTGCCAGTAGTACCCAGGGCAATCAGCCCCAGCATTTT.

The rearrangement links TRBV6-5 to TRBJ2-2; perhaps TRBD1 as D (5 bases). Germline loops: CDR1 MNHEY, CDR2 SVGAGI. V lost 11 bases to trimming and J lost 5 bases, with 18 bases between them. The CDR3 loop spans 14 amino acids. CDR3 nucleotide sequence: TGTGCCGTCGGCAGGGCCCTCGATACCGGGGAGCTGTTTTTT. It encodes CAVGRALDTGELFF.

The chain uses TRBV11-2 and TRBJ2-4; 8 bases fit TRBD2. Germline values: CDR1 SGHAT, CDR2 FQNNGV. CDR3 length equals 17 residues. With 1 base clipped from V and 2 bases from J, the junction kept 7 bases outside the gene matches. The CDR3 region has the DNA TGTGCCAGCAGCTTAGGTGCTAGCGGGCTTTCCAAAAACATTCAGTACTTC. Amino acids: CASSLGASGLSKNIQYF.

The chain carries TRBV7-2 and TRBJ2-3, with 8 bases that match TRBD2. Germline V gives CDR1 SGHTA, CDR2 FQGNSA. CDR3 length equals 19 residues. V was pared by 1 base and J by 0 bases, with 12 bases of the junction left unmatched. In nucleotides, the CDR3 is TGTGCCAGCAGCTTAGAGGGGAGTGGACTAGCCGACAGCACAGATACGCAGTATTTT. It codes for CASSLEGSGLADSTDTQYF.

This clone was counted only a few times. J is TRBJ2-1 and V is TRBV13; D is perhaps TRBD2 (6 bases). The CDR3 loop spans 13 amino acids. V lost 0 bases to trimming and J lost 9 bases, with 9 bases between them. Germline V lookup: CDR1 PRHDT, CDR2 FYEKMQ (reference sequence). CDR3: CASSLGVAVEQFF. Written as DNA, the CDR3 is TGTGCCAGCAGCTTAGGGGTAGCGGTTGAGCAGTTCTTC.

The chain carries TRBV3-1 (or the pseudogene TRBV3-2) and TRBJ1-1, with D possibly TRBD1 on 6 matching bases. Trimming pared 1 base from V and 5 bases from J, leaving 20 bases between. The V gene's germline CDR1 is LGHDT and CDR2 YNNKEL (reference sequence). The CDR3 consists of 17 residues. This CDR3 is CASSQGSTGKFRTEAFF. CDR3 nucleotides: TGTGCCAGCAGCCAAGGGTCGACAGGAAAATTTAGGACTGAAGCTTTCTTT.

The chain carries TRBV27 and TRBJ2-3, with no clear D. The ends were cut back, 2 bases at V and 6 bases at J, with 12 bases in the middle. The CDR3 length is 14 residues. Germline CDR1 and CDR2: MNHEY and SMNVEV (reference sequence). DNA of the CDR3: TGTGCCAGCAGTTTAGGGCTTTATAGTGATACGCAGTATTTT. Protein sequence: CASSLGLYSDTQYF.

This sequence joins TRBV7-9 and TRBJ1-1, with D unresolved. There are 15 residues in the CDR3. The germline gives CDR1 SEHNR, CDR2 FQNEAQ (reference sequence). V shed 5 bases and J shed 1 base, with 14 bases lying between them. CDR3: CASSPRWGGNTEAFF. The CDR3 DNA sequence: TGTGCCAGCAGCCCCCGCTGGGGAGGGAACACTGAAGCTTTCTTT.

V is TRBV11-2 and J is TRBJ2-7; no reliable D call. The germline V gene encodes CDR1 SGHAT and CDR2 FQNNGV. The CDR3 is made up of 14 amino acids. V was clipped by 3 bases and J by 3 bases, with 12 bases between them. CDR3 loop: CASSFRRQSYEQYF. CDR3 DNA sequence: TGTGCCAGCAGCTTCCGGCGGCAGAGCTACGAGCAGTACTTC.

Only one count was recorded for this clone. The CDR3 sequence is CASSSPGQLNTEAFF. CDR3 in DNA: TGTGCCAGCAGTTCCCCGGGACAGTTGAACACTGAAGCTTTCTTT. The chain employs TRBV6-5 and TRBJ1-1, with 7 bases fitting TRBD1. Germline values: CDR1 MNHEY, CDR2 SVGAGI. The J segment lost 0 bases and the V segment lost 4 bases, leaving 5 bases of the junction unmatched. This CDR3 region has 15 residues.

The chain links TRBV27 to TRBJ2-7; D is undetermined. This CDR3 comprises 15 residues. Germline V gene lookup returns CDR1 MNHEY and CDR2 SMNVEV (reference sequence). V dropped 0 bases and J dropped 3 bases, with 12 bases sitting between them. The DNA of the CDR3 is TGTGCCAGCAGTTTATCCTCGGCAGGTGACTACGAGCAGTACGTC. Encoded protein: CASSLSSAGDYEQYV.

This rearrangement joins TRBV7-6 to TRBJ2-7; possible D gene TRBD1, 5 bases. Germline V CDR1 and CDR2: SGHVS, FNYEAQ. V lost 2 bases and J 0 bases, leaving 23 bases between the germline ends. The CDR3 is 19 residues long. The CDR3 loop reads CASSLIRDPTGECSYEQYV. The CDR3 nucleotides read TGTGCCAGCAGCTTAATTAGAGATCCAACAGGCGAATGCTCCTACGAGCAGTACGTC.

In this sample, this clone turned up once. The rearrangement links TRBV7-2 to TRBJ2-5; 12 bases are a match to TRBD2. The trim removed 4 bases at V and 3 bases at J, leaving 3 bases unmatched. Germline CDR1 SGHTA, CDR2 FQGNSA. The CDR3 contains 15 residues. The CDR3 spells CASSWRTSGEETQYF. The CDR3, as DNA: TGTGCCAGCAGCTGGCGGACTAGCGGGGAAGAGACCCAGTACTTC.

The CDR3 protein is CASSHGTGELFF. In DNA, the CDR3 is TGTGCCAGCAGCCACGGCACCGGGGAGCTGTTTTTT. V and J are TRBV7-9 and TRBJ2-2, with D uncertain. Germline lookup yields CDR1 SEHNR and CDR2 FQNEAQ (reference sequence). CDR3 length: 12 amino acids. Trimming took off 5 bases at V and 4 bases at J, with 5 bases between the two ends.

This rearrangement joins TRBV4-2 to TRBJ2-5; 12 nucleotides align to TRBD2. Germline V gene lookup returns CDR1 LGHNA and CDR2 YNFKEQ. This CDR3 has 15 residues. V trimming: 3 bases; J trimming: 7 bases; junction bases outside the gene matches: 6. CDR3 protein: CASSQMTSGGSTQYF. The CDR3 DNA follows: TGTGCCAGCAGCCAGATGACTAGCGGGGGCTCGACCCAGTACTTC.

This chain connects TRBV10-1 to TRBJ2-3; no clear D gene. V lost 3 bases and J 6 bases, leaving 7 bases between the germline ends. Germline values: CDR1 WNHNN, CDR2 SYGVQD (reference sequence). The CDR3 has 12 residues. The CDR3 bases are TGCGCCAGCAGTGATCGGCGGGATACGCAGTATTTT. Amino acid sequence: CASSDRRDTQYF.

The genes are TRBV19 and TRBJ2-3; possibly TRBD1 for D (6 bases). Germline CDR1 is LNHDA and CDR2 is SQIVND (reference sequence). The CDR3 runs to 15 residues. Trimming shortened V by 1 base and J by 1 base, and 9 bases separated the two germline ends. The DNA for the CDR3 is TGTGCCAGTAGTATAGGAAACAGGGGCACAGATACGCAGTATTTT. This codes for CASSIGNRGTDTQYF.

This clone appeared a few times. V gene TRBV11-2 combines with J gene TRBJ2-5, with 10 bases aligning to TRBD2. CDR1 is SGHAT, CDR2 FQNNGV, per germline. Losses at the gene ends were 1 base for V and 4 bases for J; bases not matched to a gene: 0. The CDR3 is made up of 14 amino acids. CDR3 in DNA: TGTGCCAGCAGCTTAGGACTAGCGGGAGAGACCCAGTACTTC. It encodes CASSLGLAGETQYF.

CDR3 DNA sequence: TGTGCCAGCAGCCCCGGGACAGGGCCCACTCCTGACCTCCACTTT. This gives the protein CASSPGTGPTPDLHF. The rearrangement uses TRBV28 and TRBJ1-6, with 9 bases aligning to TRBD1. V gave up 6 bases and J gave up 15 bases; unmatched junction bases: 15. In germline, CDR1 is MDHEN, CDR2 SYDVKM. The CDR3 length is 15 residues.

The chain couples TRBV12-3 or TRBV12-4 to TRBJ2-6, with D possibly TRBD1 on 5 matching bases. The CDR3 is made up of 13 amino acids. V lost 6 bases, J lost 2 bases, and 5 bases lay in between. This chain's CDR3 is CASRTAGANVLTF. The CDR3 region has the DNA TGTGCCAGCAGGACAGCTGGGGCCAACGTCCTGACTTTC.

This chain connects TRBV6-6 to TRBJ2-2, with D unclear. The CDR3 consists of 14 residues. CDR1 is MNHNY, CDR2 SVGAGI, per germline (reference sequence). V lost 4 bases to trimming and J lost 6 bases, with 12 bases between them. The CDR3 DNA sequence: TGTGCCAGCAGTTGGTTAGAGACATCCGGGGAGCTGTTTTTT. It encodes CASSWLETSGELFF.

The chain has TRBV4-1 and TRBJ1-6, with D maybe TRBD1 (5 bases). V lost 4 bases, J lost 7 bases, and 8 bases lay in between. CDR3 size: 13 residues. Germline CDR1 and CDR2: MGHRA and YSYEKL. The CDR3 nucleotides are TGCGCCAGCAGCCTGCAGGGAAATTCACCCCTCCACTTT. It encodes CASSLQGNSPLHF.

The rearrangement joins TRBV18 to TRBJ1-1; 9 bases are a match to TRBD1. Germline V gene data show CDR1 as KGHSH and CDR2 as LQKENI. Germline trimming cut 1 base from V and 1 base from J; bases unmatched to any gene: 13. The CDR3 is made up of 19 amino acids. The CDR3 sequence: CASSPRNLIPGQGNTEAFF. CDR3 DNA: TGTGCCAGCTCACCACGCAACCTCATACCGGGACAGGGGAACACTGAAGCTTTCTTT. Full variable domain (rest looked up from reference TRBV18 and TRBJ1-1): NAGVMQNPRHLVRRRGQEARLRCSPMKGHSHVYWYRQLPEEGLKFMVYLQKENIIDESGMPKERFSAEFPKEGPSILRIQQVVRGDSAAYFCASSPRNLIPGQGNTEAFFGQGTRLTVV.

CDR3 in DNA: TGTGCCAGCAGGCTGGGACTCCAGGGAGGGACCGGGGAGCTGTTTTTT. Protein sequence: CASRLGLQGGTGELFF. The V and J genes are TRBV2 and TRBJ2-2; 7 bases align to TRBD2. Trimming removed 6 bases from V and 5 bases from J; junction bases left unmatched: 12. Germline values: CDR1 SNHLY, CDR2 FYNNEI. The CDR3 contains 16 residues.

This clone was recorded once. The rearrangement links TRBV7-2 to TRBJ2-7; the D gene is possibly TRBD2 (7 bases). The CDR3 runs to 15 residues. Trimming shortened V by 5 bases and J by 4 bases, and 18 bases separated the two germline ends. Germline CDR1 SGHTA, CDR2 FQGNSA. CDR3 sequence (DNA): TGTGCCAGCAGCCGCGGACTAGGGGGATTTTACGAGCAGTACGTC. It specifies CASSRGLGGFYEQYV.

The rearrangement links TRBV4-1 to TRBJ1-1; 9 bases agree with TRBD1. CDR3 length: 15 residues. Looked up from germline, CDR1 is MGHRA and CDR2 is YSYEKL. V dropped 0 bases and J dropped 5; count of bases not matched to a gene: 4. The CDR3 sequence is CASSQDGTGRTEAFF. CDR3 nucleotide sequence: TGCGCCAGCAGCCAAGATGGGACAGGGAGAACTGAAGCTTTCTTT.

The V and J genes are TRBV28 and TRBJ2-2; weak D call: TRBD2 (5 bases). Germline V CDR1 and CDR2: MDHEN, SYDVKM. The CDR3 is 14 residues long. V gave up 8 bases and J gave up 3 bases, with 13 bases separating them. In DNA form, the CDR3 reads TGTGCCAGCTCCGTTAGCGCCGACACCGGGGAGCTGTTTTTT. Translated, it gives CASSVSADTGELFF.

V and J are TRBV5-6 and TRBJ1-2, with D unclear. CDR1 is SGHDT, CDR2 YYEEEE, per germline. CDR3 length equals 17 residues. Deletions cut 5 bases from V and 5 bases from J, with 25 bases between. The CDR3, as DNA: TGTGCCAGCAGTCTGTCCAAAAGGGAGAGAGGGATTTATGGCTACACCTTC. It is translated as CASSLSKRERGIYGYTF.

The rearrangement joins TRBV5-6 to TRBJ1-1; tentatively, D is TRBD1 (5 bases). CDR1 SGHDT and CDR2 YYEEEE come from the germline V gene. This CDR3 comprises 13 residues. The germline V and J ends were trimmed by 6 bases and 5 bases, with 14 bases remaining between them. Here the CDR3 DNA reads TGTGCCAGCACCCAGGGTGGGCGAACTGAAGCTTTCTTT. It codes for CASTQGGRTEAFF.

This clone appeared a few times. CDR3 residues: CASSYSLNEKLFF. DNA for the CDR3: TGTGCCAGTAGTTATTCGTTGAATGAAAAACTGTTTTTT. This chain joins TRBV19 and TRBJ1-4; D is unresolved. The germline CDR1 and CDR2 sequences are LNHDA and SQIVND (reference sequence). V was clipped by 5 bases and J by 5 bases, with 9 bases between them. CDR3 length: 13 amino acids.

This clone has a handful of counts. The chain carries TRBV7-9 and TRBJ1-1; no firm D call. This CDR3 comprises 12 residues. Per the germline V gene, CDR1 is SEHNR and CDR2 is FQNEAQ (reference sequence). V was trimmed by 5 bases and J by 6 bases, leaving 10 bases between them. CDR3 bases: TGTGCCAGCAGCCTTCGGGTGGCTGAAGCTTTCTTT. Protein: CASSLRVAEAFF.

V is TRBV7-9 and J is TRBJ1-4; 8 bases map to TRBD1. J lost 3 bases, V lost 1 base, and 4 bases had no gene match. Germline V CDR1 and CDR2: SEHNR, FQNEAQ (reference sequence). This CDR3 has 16 residues. The CDR3 protein is CASSLGQGASNEKLFF. CDR3 bases: TGTGCCAGCAGCTTAGGTCAGGGGGCCTCTAATGAAAAACTGTTTTTT.